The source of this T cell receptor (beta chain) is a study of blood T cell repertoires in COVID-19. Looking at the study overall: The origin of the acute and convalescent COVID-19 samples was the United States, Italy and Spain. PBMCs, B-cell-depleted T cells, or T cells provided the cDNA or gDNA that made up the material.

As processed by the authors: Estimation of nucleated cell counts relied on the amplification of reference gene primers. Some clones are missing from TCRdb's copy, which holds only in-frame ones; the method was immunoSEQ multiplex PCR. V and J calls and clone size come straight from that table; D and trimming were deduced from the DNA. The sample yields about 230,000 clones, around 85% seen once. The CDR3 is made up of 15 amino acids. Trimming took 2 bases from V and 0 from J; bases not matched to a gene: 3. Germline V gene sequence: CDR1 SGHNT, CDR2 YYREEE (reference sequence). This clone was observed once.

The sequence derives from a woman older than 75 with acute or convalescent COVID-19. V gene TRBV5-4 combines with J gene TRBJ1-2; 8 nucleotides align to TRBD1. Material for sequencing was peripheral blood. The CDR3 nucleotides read TGTGCCAGCAGCTTAGTGGACAGGGCTAACTATGGCTACACCTTC. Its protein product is CASSLVDRANYGYTF.